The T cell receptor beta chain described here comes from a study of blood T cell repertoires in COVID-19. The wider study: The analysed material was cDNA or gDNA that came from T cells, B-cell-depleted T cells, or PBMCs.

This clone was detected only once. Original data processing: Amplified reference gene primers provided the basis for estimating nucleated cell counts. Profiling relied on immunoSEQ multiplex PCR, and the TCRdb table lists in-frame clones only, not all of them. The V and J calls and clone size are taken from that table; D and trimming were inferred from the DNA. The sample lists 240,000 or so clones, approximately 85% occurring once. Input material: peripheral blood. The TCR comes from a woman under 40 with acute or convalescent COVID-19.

The CDR3 DNA reads TGTGCCAGCAGCTTGGCCCTTGCTAACTATGGCTACACCTTC. It translates to CASSLALANYGYTF. The chain has TRBV5-4 and TRBJ1-2; D is ambiguous. The CDR3 extends over 14 amino acids. V was clipped by 0 bases and J by 0 bases, with 6 bases between them. CDR1 and CDR2 from the germline V gene are SGHNT and YYREEE (reference sequence). The whole variable domain, filled in from reference TRBV5-4 and TRBJ1-2, reads ETGVTQSPTHLIKTRGQQVTLRCSSQSGHNTVSWYQQALGQGPQFIFQYYREEENGRGNFPPRFSGLQFPNYSSELNVNALELDDSALYLCASSLALANYGYTFGSGTRLTVV.